This TCR beta chain was obtained from a study of CD8 T cells in Susac syndrome. Whole-study results and caveats: Detection of Susac-specific public clones gave over 15 in total CD8+ repertoires and about five in CD8+ TEMRA repertoires. Susac CD8+ cells expanded clonally the most in TEMRA cells and in active patients.

Comments on this clonotype: What it binds is unknown.

The RNA, about 0.5 to 1 ug, was put through reverse transcription using random hexamers. TCRdb re-called the immunoSEQ multiplex PCR reads through MiXCR, storing one row per CDR3 protein. The table includes under 110,000 distinct CDR3 sequences, around 94% detected once. The CDR3 contains 17 residues. The ends were cut back, 0 bases at V and 0 bases at J, with 15 bases in the middle. From germline, CDR1 is SGDLS and CDR2 YYNGEE. This clonotype was sampled from a human donor with Susac syndrome. Input material: CD8+ T cells from PBMCs. The chain employs TRBV9 and TRBJ1-2; tentatively, D is TRBD1 (6 bases). The CDR3 bases are TGTGCCAGCAGCGTAGTAGTGGGACATGAAGCTAACTATGGCTACACCTTC. Translation: CASSVVVGHEANYGYTF. The full variable domain, rest sourced from reference TRBV9 and TRBJ1-2, is DSGVTQTPKHLITATGQRVTLRCSPRSGDLSVYWYQQSLDQGLQFLIQYYNGEERAKGNILERFSAQQFPDLHSELNLSSLELGDSALYFCASSVVVGHEANYGYTFGSGTRLTVV.